The clone carrying this T cell receptor beta chain has a handful of counts. The listed genes are named as in mouse. From the germline J gene comes the end of the CDR3, since the read stops 1 residue before it. The data were obtained in a study of tissue T cells after allogeneic stem cell transplantation. Sequencing of TCRbeta CDR3 at survey depth gave sequences and template counts. Profiled with immunoSEQ multiplex PCR; TCRdb holds only in-frame clones, not every one. The sample includes around 9,000 clones, around 40% seen only once; the top ten take about 2.2%. Time point in this sample: mouse harvest day 7 after allogeneic transplant. Tail vein injection delivered 10^7 T-cell-depleted bone marrow cells and 10^6 splenic CD5+ T cells. The CDR3 sequence is 12 residues long. V was clipped by 4 bases and J by 6 bases; unmatched bases: 1. Germline V CDR1 and CDR2: KGHPV, FQNQEV (reference sequence).

This clonotype originated in a female BALB/c mouse given C57BL/6 T cells with graft-versus-host disease after an allogeneic hematopoietic cell transplant. The chain combines TRBV26 with TRBJ2-3, with TRBD1 matching 7 bases. Material: skin. The CDR3 reads CASSPRGETLYF. The sequenced part of the CDR3 DNA is TGTGCCAGCAGTCCCAGGGGGGAAACGCTGTAT.